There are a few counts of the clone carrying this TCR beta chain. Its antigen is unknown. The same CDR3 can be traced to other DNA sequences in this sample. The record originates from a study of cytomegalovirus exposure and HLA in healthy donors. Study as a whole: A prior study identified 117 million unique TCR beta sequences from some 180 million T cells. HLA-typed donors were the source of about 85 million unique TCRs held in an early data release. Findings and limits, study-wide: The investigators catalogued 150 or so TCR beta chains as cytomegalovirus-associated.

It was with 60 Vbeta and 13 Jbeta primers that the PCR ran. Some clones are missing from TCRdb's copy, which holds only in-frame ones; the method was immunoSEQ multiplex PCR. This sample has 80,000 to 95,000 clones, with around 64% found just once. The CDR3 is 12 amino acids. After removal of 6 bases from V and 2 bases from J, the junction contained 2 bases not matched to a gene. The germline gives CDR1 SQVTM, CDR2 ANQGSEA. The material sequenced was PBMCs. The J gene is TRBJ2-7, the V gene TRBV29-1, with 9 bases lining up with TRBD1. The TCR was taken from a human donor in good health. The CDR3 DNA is TGCAGCGTAGGACAGGGGACCTACGAGCAGTACTTC. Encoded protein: CSVGQGTYEQYF.